This T cell receptor (beta chain) is from a study of cytomegalovirus exposure and HLA in healthy donors. The study's findings and limits: For TCR beta chains, V- and J-gene trimming was later linked to a missense DCLRE1C variant.

This CDR3 comprises 13 residues. Germline lookup yields CDR1 LNHDA and CDR2 SQIVND (reference sequence). V lost 2 bases, J lost 4 bases, and 7 bases lay in between. Vbeta (60) and Jbeta (13) primers were used in the PCR. The method was immunoSEQ multiplex PCR; TCRdb's version includes in-frame clones alone and lacks a portion of them. This repertoire shows over 100,000 clones, approximately 80% found once; its top ten account for 2.2%. Worth noting for this clone: Antigen unknown.

The sequence came from a woman aged 25 to 39 in good health and CMV-seronegative. J is TRBJ2-3 and V is TRBV19, with no clear D. Sequencing input: PBMCs. DNA for the CDR3: TGTGCCAGTAGTATACTGGCGGCAGATACGCAGTATTTT. Protein product: CASSILAADTQYF.